What follows are 24 T cell receptor beta chains derived from one specimen sequenced in a study of cytomegalovirus exposure and HLA in healthy donors. The PCR contained 60 Vbeta and 13 Jbeta primers. Generated by immunoSEQ multiplex PCR, the TCRdb table keeps only in-frame clones and is missing some. The sample comprises more than 70,000 clones, approximately 80% of which are singletons, and 4% to 5.5% rests with the top ten. The sample consisted of PBMCs. All receptors come from a man in his thirties or forties in good health and CMV-seropositive.

The sample holds a few counts of this clone. The J gene is TRBJ1-1, the V gene TRBV18, with unresolved D. The CDR3 sequence is 14 residues long. Germline CDR1 reads KGHSH; CDR2 reads LQKENI. V dropped 2 bases and J dropped 4 bases, with 11 bases sitting between them. DNA for the CDR3: TGTGCCAGCTCACCAGGAGCCCTGAGCACTGAAGCTTTCTTT. Amino acids: CASSPGALSTEAFF.

This clone was observed once. V is TRBV16 and J is TRBJ2-3; 7 bases are a match to TRBD1. The CDR3 spans 14 residues. Germline V CDR1 and CDR2: KGHSY, FQNENV. The V and J ends lost 0 bases and 7 bases, in that order; junction bases with no gene match: 4. In DNA, the CDR3 is TGTGCCAGCAGCCAATCCCAGACAGGGAATACGCAGTATTTT. This gives the protein CASSQSQTGNTQYF.

V and J are TRBV2 and TRBJ1-2, with a possible D match to TRBD1 (5 bases). The CDR3 spans 12 residues. Germline V gene data show CDR1 as SNHLY and CDR2 as FYNNEI. V was trimmed by 1 base and J by 8 bases, leaving 8 bases between them. The CDR3 spells CASSEVRVGYTF. In nucleotides, the CDR3 is TGTGCCAGCAGTGAAGTCAGGGTCGGCTACACCTTC.

This chain connects TRBV5-5 to TRBJ1-6; 9 positions agree with TRBD1. The junction had 6 bases not matched to a gene; V was cut back by 0 bases and J by 8 bases. The CDR3 contains 16 residues. Per germline, CDR1 SGHKS and CDR2 YYEKEE (reference sequence). CDR3 residues: CASSLVRQGDDSPLHF. CDR3 sequence (DNA): TGTGCCAGCAGCTTGGTCCGACAGGGGGATGATTCACCCCTCCACTTT.

This clone was detected only a few times. This chain uses TRBV7-8 with TRBJ1-2, with 10 nucleotides matching TRBD1. J gave up 7 bases and V 5 bases, and 16 bases lay outside the gene matches. Germline V gene data show CDR1 as SGHVS and CDR2 as FQNEAQ. The CDR3 runs to 17 residues. The CDR3 spells CASSLTGAMGQGIGYTF. CDR3 nucleotides: TGTGCCAGCAGCCTCACTGGGGCAATGGGACAGGGGATTGGCTACACCTTC.

This sequence joins TRBV9 and TRBJ2-7; 9 nucleotides match TRBD2. With 3 bases clipped from V and 0 bases from J, the junction kept 4 bases outside the gene matches. Germline assignment: CDR1 SGDLS and CDR2 YYNGEE. The length of the CDR3 is 15 residues. The CDR3 sequence: CASSAGTSSSYEQYF. CDR3 nucleotide sequence: TGTGCCAGCAGCGCCGGGACTAGCAGCTCCTACGAGCAGTACTTC.

This clone was observed a single time. In DNA form, the CDR3 reads TGTGCCAGCAGTTTAGGTACTGGGAGCTCCTACAATGAGCAGTTCTTC. Protein: CASSLGTGSSYNEQFF. This chain uses TRBV28 with TRBJ2-1; D perhaps matches TRBD2 (5 bases). There are 16 residues in the CDR3. Looked up from germline, CDR1 is MDHEN and CDR2 is SYDVKM. Trimming took off 2 bases at V and 0 bases at J, with 11 bases between the two ends.

This clone was found once. The chain employs TRBV28 and TRBJ1-1, with D tentatively TRBD1 (5 bases). Germline CDR1 is MDHEN and CDR2 is SYDVKM. V was trimmed by 1 base and J by 5 bases, leaving 11 bases between them. This CDR3 has 14 amino acids. The CDR3 region is CASSLSPGRTEAFF. DNA of the CDR3: TGTGCCAGCAGTTTATCTCCAGGGCGGACTGAAGCTTTCTTT.

This clone was counted once. Other DNA variants within this sample encode the same CDR3. The gene calls are TRBV6-1 and TRBJ2-7; 9 positions agree with TRBD1. J gave up 7 bases and V 4 bases, and 5 bases lay outside the gene matches. The germline CDR1 and CDR2 sequences are MNHNS and SASEGT. This CDR3 is built from 13 residues. The CDR3 protein is CASSVPGQGEQYV. In nucleotides, the CDR3 is TGTGCCAGCAGTGTCCCGGGACAGGGTGAGCAGTACGTC.

The chain uses TRBV7-2 and TRBJ1-1; D not resolved. V gave up 5 bases and J gave up 2 bases, with 6 bases separating them. The CDR3 covers 12 residues. The germline V gene has CDR1 SGHTA and CDR2 FQGNSA. The DNA of the CDR3 is TGTGCCAGCAGCAGAGTAAACACTGAAGCTTTCTTT. As protein: CASSRVNTEAFF.

This sequence joins TRBV4-2 and TRBJ2-7, with 8 bases identical to TRBD1. The CDR3 extends over 15 amino acids. Germline CDR1 is LGHNA and CDR2 is YNFKEQ. The trim removed 2 bases at V and 6 bases at J, leaving 9 bases unmatched. The CDR3 spells CASSQYTGGQTEQYF. The CDR3 region has the DNA TGTGCCAGCAGCCAATACACAGGGGGACAAACCGAGCAGTACTTC.

This chain links TRBV5-6 with TRBJ2-2; 7 nucleotides line up with TRBD1. With 4 bases clipped from V and 3 bases from J, the junction kept 12 bases outside the gene matches. The CDR3 has 17 residues. Germline V gene lookup returns CDR1 SGHDT and CDR2 YYEEEE. This CDR3 reads CASSPIRRGRDTGELFF. The CDR3 DNA reads as TGTGCCAGCAGCCCGATACGTAGGGGGCGCGACACCGGGGAGCTGTTTTTT. Full variable domain (remainder filled in from reference TRBV5-6 and TRBJ2-2): DAGVTQSPTHLIKTRGQQVTLRCSPKSGHDTVSWYQQALGQGPQFIFQYYEEEERQRGNFPDRFSGHQFPNYSSELNVNALLLGDSALYLCASSPIRRGRDTGELFFGEGSRLTVL.

The rearrangement uses TRBV19 and TRBJ1-1; TRBD1 aligns across 9 bases. Looked up from germline, CDR1 is LNHDA and CDR2 is SQIVND (reference sequence). With 4 bases clipped from V and 4 bases from J, the junction kept 4 bases outside the gene matches. The CDR3 totals 14 residues. The DNA for the CDR3 is TGTGCCAGTAGTACGACAGGGGGGGGCACTGAAGCTTTCTTT. Its translation: CASSTTGGGTEAFF.

The chain uses TRBV4-1 and TRBJ2-2, with 9 bases lining up with TRBD2. CDR3 size: 15 residues. The germline CDR1 and CDR2 sequences are MGHRA and YSYEKL. J was trimmed by 5 bases and V by 2 bases; bases with no gene match: 3. The CDR3 sequence is CASSQLAGRTGELFF. DNA for the CDR3: TGCGCCAGCAGCCAACTAGCGGGGCGAACCGGGGAGCTGTTTTTT.

This chain uses TRBV7-9 with TRBJ1-5; D gene uncertain. The germline V gene encodes CDR1 SEHNR and CDR2 FQNEAQ (reference sequence). Trimming took off 1 base at V and 4 bases at J, with 5 bases between the two ends. This CDR3 is built from 13 residues. As DNA, the CDR3 is TGTGCCAGCAGCTTAGTCGGTAATCAGCCCCAGCATTTT. Translated: CASSLVGNQPQHF.

V and J are TRBV5-1 and TRBJ2-7; TRBD2 agrees at 8 bases. CDR1 and CDR2 from the germline V gene are SGHRS and YFSETQ. The CDR3 totals 13 residues. After removal of 4 bases from V and 6 bases from J, the junction contained 6 bases not matched to a gene. The CDR3 loop reads CASSPGLVGEQYF. Here the CDR3 DNA reads TGCGCCAGCAGCCCGGGACTAGTCGGCGAGCAGTACTTC.

In its sample, this clone was seen a few times. This chain connects TRBV19 to TRBJ2-3; the D gene is possibly TRBD2 (5 bases). Germline values: CDR1 LNHDA, CDR2 SQIVND (reference sequence). V was pared by 2 bases and J by 0 bases, with 15 bases between. This CDR3 comprises 17 residues. The CDR3 region has the DNA TGTGCCAGTAGTATATCAGCGGTGAGAGCTAGCACAGATACGCAGTATTTT. Residues: CASSISAVRASTDTQYF.

The CDR3 sequence: CASSRATGNGELFF. Here the CDR3 DNA reads TGTGCCAGCAGCAGAGCAACAGGGAACGGGGAGCTGTTTTTT. The V gene is TRBV7-2, the J gene TRBJ2-2; maybe TRBD1 (6 bases). Germline CDR1 SGHTA, CDR2 FQGNSA. The CDR3 covers 14 residues. Deletions cut 5 bases from V and 7 bases from J, with 14 bases between. Supplemented by reference TRBV7-2 and TRBJ2-2, the full variable domain reads GAGVSQSPSNKVTEKGKDVELRCDPISGHTALYWYRQSLGQGLEFLIYFQGNSAPDKSGLPSDRFSAERTGGSVSTLTIQRTQQEDSAVYLCASSRATGNGELFFGEGSRLTVL.

The chain is built from TRBV5-4 and TRBJ2-1; 8 bases agree with TRBD2. The CDR3 consists of 14 residues. Germline trimming cut 0 bases from V and 9 bases from J; bases unmatched to any gene: 5. In germline, CDR1 is SGHNT, CDR2 YYREEE (reference sequence). The chain's CDR3 is CASSLGYSGVEQFF. The CDR3 DNA is TGTGCCAGCAGCTTGGGTTATAGCGGGGTTGAGCAGTTCTTC.

The chain is built from TRBV4-2 and TRBJ2-1, with 9 bases that match TRBD1. V trimming: 4 bases; J trimming: 9 bases; junction bases outside the gene matches: 19. This CDR3 region has 18 residues. Looked up from germline, CDR1 is LGHNA and CDR2 is YNFKEQ. This CDR3 is CASSRVLPGQGSSTEQFF. CDR3 nucleotides: TGTGCCAGCAGCCGAGTATTACCGGGACAGGGTTCTTCTACTGAGCAGTTCTTC.

V usage is TRBV18 and J usage is TRBJ2-2; D is unclear. Germline CDR1 is KGHSH and CDR2 is LQKENI. V was pared by 5 bases and J by 1 base, with 5 bases between. The CDR3 has 13 amino acids. The DNA for the CDR3 is TGTGCCAGCTCATACATGAACACCGGGGAGCTGTTTTTT. It specifies CASSYMNTGELFF. Drawing the rest from reference TRBV18 and TRBJ2-2, the complete variable domain is NAGVMQNPRHLVRRRGQEARLRCSPMKGHSHVYWYRQLPEEGLKFMVYLQKENIIDESGMPKERFSAEFPKEGPSILRIQQVVRGDSAAYFCASSYMNTGELFFGEGSRLTVL.

The chain links TRBV19 to TRBJ1-5; D is unclear. The CDR3 loop spans 15 amino acids. Per germline, CDR1 LNHDA and CDR2 SQIVND (reference sequence). With 3 bases removed from V and 1 base from J, the gap between germline ends came to 10 bases. This CDR3 reads CASSISGISNQPQHF. DNA for the CDR3: TGTGCCAGTAGTATTTCGGGGATAAGCAATCAGCCCCAGCATTTT.

The rearrangement uses TRBV18 and TRBJ2-1; D ambiguous. CDR1 is KGHSH, CDR2 LQKENI, per germline. Between the trimmed V and J ends, which lost 0 bases and 2 bases, there was a span of 5 bases. This CDR3 is built from 14 residues. DNA of the CDR3: TGTGCCAGCTCACCACCCGACACCTACAATGAGCAGTTCTTC. Amino acid sequence: CASSPPDTYNEQFF.

In this sample, this clone turned up once. The gene calls are TRBV5-1 and TRBJ1-1; maybe TRBD1 (5 bases). V dropped 4 bases and J dropped 3 bases, with 13 bases sitting between them. Germline lookup yields CDR1 SGHRS and CDR2 YFSETQ. This CDR3 is built from 14 residues. The CDR3 loop reads CASSPVGPYTEAFF. The CDR3 DNA sequence: TGCGCCAGCAGCCCCGTGGGGCCCTACACTGAAGCTTTCTTT. Looking up the rest from reference TRBV5-1 and TRBJ1-1 gives the full variable domain: KAGVTQTPRYLIKTRGQQVTLSCSPISGHRSVSWYQQTPGQGLQFLFEYFSETQRNKGNFPGRFSGRQFSNSRSEMNVSTLELGDSALYLCASSPVGPYTEAFFGQGTRLTVV.